Below, 20 T cell receptor beta chains from the same sample are listed, as sequenced in a study of cytomegalovirus exposure and HLA in healthy donors. The PCR made use of 60 Vbeta and 13 Jbeta primers. The table came from immunoSEQ multiplex PCR; TCRdb's copy has only in-frame clones and leaves some out. The sample consists of approximately 140,000 clones, around 85% of them appearing once. Input material: PBMCs. All receptors come from a boy aged 5 to 17 in good health and CMV-seronegative.

The rearrangement uses TRBV6-5 and TRBJ2-7, with 7 positions matching TRBD1. Germline CDR1 reads MNHEY; CDR2 reads SVGAGI. The CDR3 has 15 residues. Germline trimming cut 4 bases from V and 5 bases from J; bases unmatched to any gene: 11. CDR3 coding DNA: TGTGCCAGCAGTTTGACAGGGAGTTCGGTGGACGAGCAGTACTTC. It encodes CASSLTGSSVDEQYF.

This rearrangement joins TRBV15 to TRBJ1-3, with no clear D. The CDR3 has 14 residues. Germline lookup yields CDR1 LNHNV and CDR2 YYDKDF (reference sequence). The V gene lost 0 bases and the J gene lost 3 bases, with 6 bases spanning the gap. CDR3 coding DNA: TGTGCCACCAGCAGAGATCGGTTTGGAAACACCATATATTTT. It yields the protein CATSRDRFGNTIYF.

The V and J genes are TRBV10-3 and TRBJ1-2; 7 bases are a match to TRBD1. V gave up 3 bases and J gave up 2 bases; unmatched junction bases: 3. From germline, CDR1 is ENHRY and CDR2 SYGVKD. The CDR3 contains 14 residues. CDR3 nucleotides: TGTGCCATCAGTGATCTGACAGGGAACTATGGCTACACCTTC. Its protein product is CAISDLTGNYGYTF.

V usage is TRBV5-1 and J usage is TRBJ2-3; TRBD1 might be the D (6 bases). The CDR3 is 16 residues long. Germline V gene sequence: CDR1 SGHRS, CDR2 YFSETQ. The ends were cut back, 0 bases at V and 1 base at J, with 12 bases in the middle. The chain's CDR3 is CASSLGYRERTDTQYF. The CDR3 DNA reads as TGCGCCAGCAGCTTGGGATACAGGGAACGCACAGATACGCAGTATTTT.

The V call is TRBV29-1, the J call TRBJ1-1; D is unclear. This CDR3 is built from 13 residues. V lost 3 bases to trimming and J lost 1 base, with 9 bases between them. Germline CDR1 SQVTM, CDR2 ANQGSEA. This chain's CDR3 is CSVDEFGNTEAFF. In DNA form, the CDR3 reads TGCAGCGTTGATGAGTTCGGGAACACTGAAGCTTTCTTT.

The gene calls are TRBV9 and TRBJ2-1, with a weak D call TRBD1 (6 bases). The V and J ends lost 0 bases and 5 bases respectively, with 21 bases between them. CDR3 length equals 18 residues. CDR1 is SGDLS and CDR2 is YYNGEE in the germline V gene. CDR3 nucleotide sequence: TGTGCCAGCAGCGTAGCTACTAGGGGGTCGACCTCGGACAATGAGCAGTTCTTC. It translates to CASSVATRGSTSDNEQFF.

This chain uses TRBV11-3 with TRBJ2-2; no firm D call. Germline lookup yields CDR1 SGHNT and CDR2 YENEEA. The length of the CDR3 is 15 residues. The V and J ends lost 0 bases and 6 bases respectively, with 11 bases between them. The CDR3 region is CASSLDHMGPGELFF. CDR3 DNA: TGTGCCAGCAGCTTAGATCATATGGGCCCCGGGGAGCTGTTTTTT.

V and J are TRBV9 and TRBJ2-5; a weak D match, TRBD1 (5 bases). The CDR3 sequence is 14 residues long. V was trimmed by 4 bases and J by 4 bases, leaving 14 bases between them. Germline V lookup: CDR1 SGDLS, CDR2 YYNGEE. The CDR3 region has the DNA TGTGCCAGCAGCACCATGGTGGGGCGAGAGACCCAGTACTTC. As protein: CASSTMVGRETQYF.

This clone was found a few times. The chain carries TRBV18 and TRBJ2-3, with a tentative D call TRBD1 (6 bases). The CDR3 extends over 12 amino acids. Germline CDR1 and CDR2: KGHSH and LQKENI. V was clipped by 4 bases and J by 5 bases, with 7 bases between them. CDR3 loop: CASSHRVDTQYF. CDR3 coding DNA: TGTGCCAGCTCACACAGGGTAGATACGCAGTATTTT.

The chain is built from TRBV6-1 and TRBJ1-3; D is unresolved. CDR3 length: 16 amino acids. Looked up from germline, CDR1 is MNHNS and CDR2 is SASEGT. The germline V and J ends were trimmed by 4 bases and 0 bases, with 13 bases remaining between them. Here the CDR3 reads CASSAVNKSSGNTIYF. In nucleotides, the CDR3 is TGTGCCAGCAGTGCGGTGAATAAGAGCTCTGGAAACACCATATATTTT.

The chain is built from TRBV5-5 and TRBJ1-2; D perhaps matches TRBD1 (6 bases). Trimming removed 0 bases at V and 5 bases at J, with 17 bases between. The germline CDR1 and CDR2 sequences are SGHKS and YYEKEE (reference sequence). The CDR3 contains 16 residues. The DNA for the CDR3 is TGTGCCAGCAGCTTGGGGCCTCCCAGGGGAGGGTATGGCTACACCTTC. It encodes CASSLGPPRGGYGYTF.

In DNA, the CDR3 is TGTGCCAGCAGCGTAGGGCGGGGAAGTGCTGGAAACACCATATATTTT. It is translated as CASSVGRGSAGNTIYF. The chain links TRBV9 to TRBJ1-3, with D unclear. Germline V gene lookup returns CDR1 SGDLS and CDR2 YYNGEE. The CDR3 sequence is 16 residues long. V lost 0 bases and J 2 bases, leaving 12 bases between the germline ends.

This sequence joins TRBV5-1 and TRBJ2-1; D is perhaps TRBD1 (6 bases). Per the germline V gene, CDR1 is SGHRS and CDR2 is YFSETQ. The CDR3 extends over 14 amino acids. V lost 4 bases, J lost 2 bases, and 10 bases lay in between. The CDR3 spells CASSPRDTYNEQFF. CDR3 sequence (DNA): TGCGCCAGCAGCCCCCGGGACACCTACAATGAGCAGTTCTTC.

The V gene is TRBV29-1, the J gene TRBJ1-2; 7 nucleotides agree with TRBD1. In germline, CDR1 is SQVTM, CDR2 ANQGSEA. This CDR3 contains 12 residues. V lost 6 bases to trimming and J lost 5 bases; unmatched junction nucleotides: 6. The CDR3 loop is CSVGTDRYGYTF. CDR3 in DNA: TGCAGCGTCGGGACAGATCGATATGGCTACACCTTC.

As for this clone: The junction differs from germline at one of its ends, possibly a read error. CDR3: CSSSLARGGSDTQYF. CDR3 nucleotide sequence: TGTTCCAGCAGCTTAGCGAGGGGGGGGTCCGATACGCAGTATTTT. The chain recombines TRBV7-9 with TRBJ2-3, with TRBD2 as a possible D gene (7 bases). Germline values: CDR1 SEHNR, CDR2 FQNEAQ (reference sequence). The CDR3 covers 15 residues. The full variable domain, in which reference TRBV7-9 and TRBJ2-3 provide the parts outside the CDR3, is DTGVSQNPRHKITKRGQNVTFRCDPISEHNRLYWYRQTLGQGPEFLTYFQNEAQLEKSRLLSDRFSAERPKGSFSTLEIQRTEQGDSAMYLCSSSLARGGSDTQYFGPGTRLTVL.

This clone was counted between two and nine times. The genes are TRBV4-3 and TRBJ1-2; 8 nucleotides line up with TRBD1. The CDR3 has 18 residues. V shed 2 bases and J 0 bases; nucleotides not matched to a gene: 11. Germline CDR1 and CDR2: LGHNA and YSLEER. This CDR3 is CASSQTIVTGGSNYGYTF. The CDR3 nucleotides read TGCGCCAGCAGCCAAACAATAGTAACAGGGGGTTCTAACTATGGCTACACCTTC.

The V gene is TRBV14, the J gene TRBJ1-4; no clear D gene. Germline values: CDR1 SGHDN, CDR2 FVKESK. CDR3 length equals 15 residues. Deletions cut 5 bases from V and 6 bases from J, with 16 bases between. The CDR3, as DNA: TGTGCCAGCAGCTTAGACATCGAAGCCCATGAAAAACTGTTTTTT. This sequence encodes CASSLDIEAHEKLFF.

The chain employs TRBV7-6 and TRBJ2-2, with 10 bases identical to TRBD1. The trim removed 5 bases at V and 8 bases at J, leaving 8 bases unmatched. The CDR3 totals 15 residues. CDR1 is SGHVS and CDR2 is FNYEAQ in the germline V gene. The CDR3 sequence: CASSIPDRGVGELFF. In DNA, the CDR3 is TGTGCCAGCAGCATACCGGACAGGGGGGTAGGGGAGCTGTTTTTT.

The chain carries TRBV15 and TRBJ2-7, with a weak D call TRBD1 (6 bases). Per germline, CDR1 LNHNV and CDR2 YYDKDF (reference sequence). V was shortened by 4 bases and J by 5 bases, with 15 bases between the two germline ends. The CDR3 is 14 residues long. CDR3 sequence reads: CATSTIQGWDEQYF. CDR3 coding DNA: TGTGCCACCAGCACAATACAGGGCTGGGACGAGCAGTACTTC. Using reference TRBV15 and TRBJ2-7 for the parts outside the CDR3, the full variable domain is DAMVIQNPRYQVTQFGKPVTLSCSQTLNHNVMYWYQQKSSQAPKLLFHYYDKDFNNEADTPDNFQSRRPNTSFCFLDIRSPGLGDTAMYLCATSTIQGWDEQYFGPGTRLTVT.

The genes are TRBV4-1 and TRBJ2-7; no reliable D call. There are 14 residues in the CDR3. The V end lost 1 base, the J end lost 3 bases, and 10 bases lay between the germline ends. Germline V gives CDR1 MGHRA, CDR2 YSYEKL. CDR3 sequence: CASSQVPAGYEQYF. CDR3 nucleotides: TGCGCCAGCAGCCAAGTGCCGGCAGGCTACGAGCAGTACTTC.